Listed here is a single T cell receptor (beta chain). Its antigen remains unknown. The junction departs from germline at one end; a sequencing error may be responsible. The entry originates in a study of cytomegalovirus exposure and HLA in healthy donors. Whole-study findings and limits: The authors considered a cluster of highly shared sequence variants likely to be a sequencing artifact.

The primer mix had 60 Vbeta and 13 Jbeta primers. Sequenced by immunoSEQ multiplex PCR; TCRdb stores in-frame clones only, minus some. This table has 170,000 or so clones, roughly three quarters appearing once. Germline V gives CDR1 SGHAT, CDR2 FQNNGV. The length of the CDR3 is 15 residues. The sequence was obtained from a woman aged 45-65 years in good health and CMV-seropositive. Sequences were obtained from PBMCs. The gene calls are TRBV11-2 and TRBJ1-5; the match to TRBD1 covers 7 bases. The CDR3 sequence is CASSSTAGGNRPQHF. CDR3 DNA: TGTGCCAGCAGCTCCACCGCAGGGGGGAATCGGCCCCAGCATTTT.